Sequencing of this T cell receptor (beta chain) was carried out in a study of CD8+ T cells in alopecia areata. Study context: The approximately 7-11-week-old female C3H/HeJ mice were given skin taken from approximately 6-13-month-old C3H/HeJ graft donors that had spontaneous alopecia. Study conclusions and caveats: Against the mouse data, patients shared TCRs less clearly, possibly for HLA reasons.

Scientists pooled cutaneous lymph node cells and sorted them on CD4, CD8alpha, NKG2D, NKG2ACE and other markers. CDR3 length: 13 residues. Germline CDR1 is NNHNN and CDR2 is SYGAGS (reference sequence). cDNA reverse transcribed from extracted RNA served as the sequencing template. The assay was immunoSEQ multiplex PCR, and TCRdb's table has in-frame clones only and misses some. The sample is made up of around 290,000 clones, none counted only once. Of note for this clone: Its antigen remains unknown. Gene names are the mouse ones. The read terminates 4 residues ahead of where the CDR3 ends, so the germline J gene completes it. In the same sample, other DNA sequences code for this CDR3.

The sample was CD4+ T cells sorted from a lymph node. The source of this sequence is a C3H/HeJ mouse with alopecia areata. MHC haplotype here: H2-k. The chain recombines TRBV13-2 with TRBJ2-5, with TRBD1 matching over 10 bases. The CDR3 bases that were read are TGTGCCAGCGGTGGGGGACAGGGGGAC. This codes for CASGGGQGD. The whole CDR3 region reads CASGGGQGDTQYF.